The following is a T cell receptor (beta chain) sequence with its context. Its antigen is unknown. These data belong to a study of T cell responses to AZD1222 COVID-19 vaccine. Study-wide findings and caveats: Along spike, vaccine-associated CD4 TCRs were found throughout, with dominance at 160-218 and 743-854. Repertoire collection took place solely once the T cell response had peaked. Reportedly, close to half of spike-specific TCRs are directed against unmutated variant regions. Clonal diversity may have been underestimated, and the donors were mostly white British, with more females than males.

J gave up 5 bases and V 1 base, and 3 bases lay outside the gene matches. This CDR3 spans 15 amino acids. Germline-derived CDR1 and CDR2 are LNHDA and SQIVND (reference sequence). Clones were sequenced by immunoSEQ multiplex PCR, and TCRdb holds only the in-frame ones, with some missing. This sample has over 200,000 clones, with around 94% found just once. The chain combines TRBV19 with TRBJ2-1, with 9 bases that match TRBD2. Sequencing used peripheral blood, obtained 28 days after the second dose of the MenACWY control vaccine. This TCR derives from an adult who received the MenACWY meningococcal vaccine as a control. CDR3 nucleotide sequence: TGTGCCAGTAGTATAGGACTAGCGGCCAACAATGAGCAGTTCTTC. Translation: CASSIGLAANNEQFF.